The 24 T cell receptor beta chains reported below all come from one sample, sequenced in a study of T cells expressing NK-cell markers. TCRdb reprocessed the 5' RACE reads and stores each CDR3 protein as one record, lacking DNA. This sample contains 440,000 or so distinct CDR3 sequences. Sequencing input: blood T cells: a sorted CD56 or NKG2C T cell subset, CD4+ or CD8+ T cells, or bulk PBMC T cells (not recorded which). The receptors here all came from a woman aged 18 to 75 in good health.

The rearrangement joins TRBV15 to TRBJ2-1; TCRdb indicates TRBD1, and absent DNA this call remains unverified. The CDR3 has 14 amino acids. Germline CDR1 and CDR2: LNHNV and YYDKDF (reference sequence). CDR3: CATSRGGGYNEQFF.

V is TRBV2 and J is TRBJ1-5; TCRdb's D call, TRBD1, is unchecked because there is no DNA. Germline assignment: CDR1 SNHLY and CDR2 FYNNEI. The CDR3 has 14 amino acids. Here the CDR3 reads CASSSGQLNQPQHF.

The chain is built from TRBV3-1 and TRBJ1-5; TCRdb picks TRBD1, but there is no DNA to check that call. CDR1 is LGHDT, CDR2 YNNKEL, per germline (reference sequence). This CDR3 is 16 amino acids long. The CDR3 is CASSQGRGKSNQPQHF.

The genes are TRBV12-3 or TRBV12-4 and TRBJ1-2. The CDR3 consists of 13 residues. The CDR3 is CASSAGLRYGYTF.

This chain uses TRBV7-9 with TRBJ2-7; TCRdb selects TRBD1, and the lack of DNA leaves this call unchecked. The CDR3 has 14 amino acids. Germline V CDR1 and CDR2: SEHNR, FQNEAQ (reference sequence). The CDR3 spells CAARGGQRPYEQYF.

V gene TRBV28 combines with J gene TRBJ1-1; as DNA is missing, the TRBD1 call by TCRdb cannot be tested. Looked up from germline, CDR1 is MDHEN and CDR2 is SYDVKM. This CDR3 is built from 18 residues. CDR3 loop: CASSPGTTGFGMNTEAFF.

V usage is TRBV3-1 and J usage is TRBJ1-2; there is no DNA to check the TCRdb D call of TRBD1. The CDR3 loop spans 15 amino acids. Per the germline V gene, CDR1 is LGHDT and CDR2 is YNNKEL (reference sequence). CDR3 sequence reads: CASSWAGTGGRGYTF. Full variable domain (outside the CDR3, taken from reference TRBV3-1 and TRBJ1-2): DTAVSQTPKYLVTQMGNDKSIKCEQNLGHDTMYWYKQDSKKFLKIMFSYNNKELIINETVPNRFSPKSPDKAHLNLHINSLELGDSAVYFCASSWAGTGGRGYTFGSGTRLTVV.

This sequence joins TRBV20-1 and TRBJ2-5; there is no DNA to check the TCRdb D call of TRBD1. The germline gives CDR1 DFQATT, CDR2 SNEGSKA (reference sequence). The CDR3 is 17 amino acids. CDR3 protein: CSARRSQGASIQETQYF.

The gene calls are TRBV5-1 and TRBJ2-1; TCRdb picks TRBD2, but there is no DNA to check that call. This CDR3 is built from 15 residues. Germline CDR1 SGHRS, CDR2 YFSETQ. The CDR3 region is CASSRLAGGSNEQFF.

The J gene is TRBJ1-4, the V gene TRBV5-1; the D call of TRBD1 rests on TCRdb alone, since no DNA is present to check it. Germline V CDR1 and CDR2: SGHRS, YFSETQ. The CDR3 extends over 15 amino acids. This chain's CDR3 is CASSLGTGTDEKLFF.

J is TRBJ2-7 and V is TRBV20-1; TCRdb selects TRBD2, and the lack of DNA leaves this call unchecked. The length of the CDR3 is 15 residues. CDR1 and CDR2 from the germline V gene are DFQATT and SNEGSKA (reference sequence). The CDR3 is CSALGTSGRAYEQYF.

The V and J genes are TRBV12-3 or TRBV12-4 and TRBJ1-1; TCRdb designates TRBD1, a call that cannot be tested without DNA. CDR3 length equals 15 residues. The chain's CDR3 is CASSQGGSVDTEAFF.

The gene calls are TRBV7-3 and TRBJ2-2; TCRdb calls TRBD2, which cannot be checked without DNA. Germline-derived CDR1 and CDR2 are SGHTA and FQGTGA. The CDR3 consists of 17 residues. The CDR3 reads CASSREASGSIGGELFF.

The chain carries TRBV24-1 and TRBJ2-1; absent DNA, TCRdb's TRBD1 call cannot be checked. This CDR3 contains 14 residues. Per germline, CDR1 KGHDR and CDR2 SFDVKD. This CDR3 reads CATSYGGPFNEQFF.

The chain is built from TRBV5-1 and TRBJ2-3; checking the TCRdb D call of TRBD1 is not possible without DNA. This CDR3 comprises 13 residues. Looked up from germline, CDR1 is SGHRS and CDR2 is YFSETQ. CDR3 in amino acids: CASSPGDGDTQYF.

V is TRBV2 and J is TRBJ1-1; TCRdb's assignment of TRBD1 cannot be checked, as there is no DNA. This CDR3 is built from 13 residues. The germline V gene encodes CDR1 SNHLY and CDR2 FYNNEI. The CDR3 spells CASSEGVGTEAFF.

The chain recombines TRBV27 with TRBJ2-2; TCRdb lists TRBD1, though no DNA is available to test this call. The CDR3 has 15 amino acids. The germline V gene encodes CDR1 MNHEY and CDR2 SMNVEV (reference sequence). CDR3 sequence: CASSSGQANTGELFF.

The J gene is TRBJ2-4, the V gene TRBV6-2 or TRBV6-3; TCRdb selects TRBD1, and the lack of DNA leaves this call unchecked. The CDR3 totals 15 residues. Looked up from germline, CDR1 is MNHEY and CDR2 is SVGEGT. The CDR3 region is CASRHNREAKNIQYF.

The genes are TRBV5-1 and TRBJ2-7; TCRdb designates TRBD1, a call that cannot be tested without DNA. This CDR3 has 15 amino acids. Germline values: CDR1 SGHRS, CDR2 YFSETQ. The chain's CDR3 is CASRSSPDPTYEQYF.

The chain uses TRBV5-4 and TRBJ1-1; TCRdb calls TRBD1, which cannot be checked without DNA. From germline, CDR1 is SGHNT and CDR2 YYREEE (reference sequence). The length of the CDR3 is 15 residues. The CDR3: CASSSDRVANTEAFF.

J is TRBJ2-1 and V is TRBV4-3; TCRdb lists TRBD2, though no DNA is available to test this call. There are 16 residues in the CDR3. CDR1 LGHNA and CDR2 YSLEER come from the germline V gene. CDR3 sequence: CASSQALAGSYNEQFF.

V gene TRBV5-1 combines with J gene TRBJ2-3. The germline CDR1 and CDR2 sequences are SGHRS and YFSETQ. This CDR3 is 12 amino acids long. The CDR3 is CASSEVTDTQYF. Together with reference TRBV5-1 and TRBJ2-3, the CDR3 gives the full variable domain: KAGVTQTPRYLIKTRGQQVTLSCSPISGHRSVSWYQQTPGQGLQFLFEYFSETQRNKGNFPGRFSGRQFSNSRSEMNVSTLELGDSALYLCASSEVTDTQYFGPGTRLTVL.

The gene calls are TRBV7-9 and TRBJ2-3; checking the TCRdb D call of TRBD2 is not possible without DNA. In germline, CDR1 is SEHNR, CDR2 FQNEAQ (reference sequence). The CDR3 covers 15 residues. The CDR3 loop reads CASSSWGGSGDTQYF.

The V and J genes are TRBV12-3 or TRBV12-4 and TRBJ2-5; the D gene TCRdb calls, TRBD1, cannot be checked with no DNA. The length of the CDR3 is 14 residues. The CDR3 loop is CASRLRDYQETQYF.